Sequencing of this T cell receptor (beta chain) was carried out in a study of shared clonotypes between healthy human individuals. CDR3 length equals 12 residues. Germline loops: CDR1 MNHNS, CDR2 SASEGT. Naive CD8 cells lacked CD45RO, underwent positive selection for CCR7 and left out terminally differentiated effector memory CD45RA+ cells. All donors qualified as healthy HIV-negative adults and had experienced no recent acute infections or vaccinations. Measured with immunoSEQ multiplex PCR; TCRdb has only the in-frame clones, and not every one. The sample has just over 2,000,000 clones, just under 95% seen once.

The V and J genes are TRBV6-1 and TRBJ2-5; TRBD2 might be the D (5 bases). This receptor was identified in a man aged 18 to 35 in good health. Material for sequencing was naive CD8+ T cells sorted from blood. The CDR3 bases are TGTGCGGAACGAGGGCAACAAGAGACCCAGTACTTC. The encoded protein is CAERGQQETQYF.